The rows below give T cell receptor beta chains drawn from one sample of a study of response to subunit inactivated influenza vaccine. TCRdb re-called the RT-PCR reads with MiXCR, one entry per CDR3 protein. The data show 500,000 to 750,000 distinct CDR3 sequences, with less than 15% seen just once and over 8.5% held by the top ten. Sequenced material: PBMCs from blood, taken 11 to 12 days after vaccination. The receptor set was obtained from a man aged 50-59 years who received an inactivated influenza vaccine. Each CDR3 is given with its conserved first and last residue. A D gene is named only where the DNA matches it firmly. The size field is filled for only some rows; it gives once, few, many or a size class.

>TRBV7-1|TRBD2|TRBJ2-2|-
CASSSLSISGTSGMMANTGELFF
TGTGCCAGCAGCTCCTTGTCAATATCCGGGACTAGCGGGATGATGGCGAACACCGGGGAGCTGTTTTTT
>TRBV14|-|TRBJ1-1|few
CASSQGQWNTEAFF
TGTGCCAGCAGCCAAGGCCAGTGGAACACTGAAGCTTTCTTT
>TRBV7-3|TRBD2|TRBJ2-1|-
CASSSQREERSEQFF
TGTGCCAGCAGCTCCCAGCGGGAGGAGAGGTCTGAGCAGTTCTTC
>TRBV12-3/TRBV12-4|-|TRBJ2-1|few
CASSPWEGAYNEQFF
TGTGCCAGCAGCCCGTGGGAGGGGGCCTACAATGAGCAGTTCTTC
>TRBV14|TRBD2|TRBJ2-6|few
CASSPSGGSIFIPSLGLWANVLTF
TGTGCCAGCAGCCCCAGCGGGGGCTCTATATTTATACCTTCTCTGGGGCTTTGGGCCAACGTCCTGACTTTC
>TRBV4-1|-|TRBJ1-5|few
CASHRTGDLNNQPQHF
TGCGCCAGCCACAGAACCGGGGACCTTAATAATCAGCCCCAGCATTTT
>TRBV29-1|TRBD2|TRBJ2-3|many
CSVGGSTDTQYF
TGCAGCGTGGGGGGGAGCACAGATACGCAGTATTTT
>TRBV12-5|TRBD2|TRBJ2-1|-
CASGLGSGGQSEQFF
TGTGCTAGTGGTTTGGGGTCGGGAGGGCAGTCTGAGCAGTTCTTC
>TRBV18|-|TRBJ2-5|few
CASSPRDYQETQYF
TGTGCCAGCTCACCACGGGACTACCAAGAGACCCAGTACTTC
>TRBV6-1|TRBD2|TRBJ2-1|-
CASTSGSKNEQFF
TGTGCCAGCACTAGCGGGAGTAAGAATGAGCAGTTCTTC
>TRBV19|TRBD2|TRBJ2-7|-
CASSSRGLNEQYF
TGTGCCAGTAGTTCCCGGGGACTAAACGAGCAGTACTTC
>TRBV20-1|TRBD1|TRBJ2-5|few
CSARGYRGREQETQYF
TGCAGTGCTAGAGGGTACAGGGGGCGCGAGCAAGAGACCCAGTACTTC
>TRBV20-1|-|TRBJ1-3|-
CSAGTDGNTIYF
TGCAGTGCTGGGACGGATGGAAACACCATATATTTT
>TRBV4-3|TRBD1|TRBJ2-5|-
CASSQGQGAETQYF
TGCGCCAGCAGCCAAGGACAGGGGGCAGAGACCCAGTACTTC
>TRBV4-1|TRBD2|TRBJ2-7|-
CASSPRLISGRYSYEQYF
TGCGCCAGCAGCCCAAGGCTAATTAGCGGGAGGTACTCCTACGAGCAGTACTTC
>TRBV5-1|TRBD1|TRBJ2-1|many
CASSQDRGNEQFF
TGCGCCAGCAGCCAGGACAGGGGGAATGAGCAGTTCTTC
>TRBV5-1|-|TRBJ2-3|few
CASSARPGYPSDTQYF
TGCGCCAGCAGCGCAAGGCCAGGGTATCCCTCAGATACGCAGTATTTT
>TRBV5-1|TRBD1|TRBJ2-3|-
CASRTGYSTDTQYF
TGCGCCAGCCGGACAGGGTACAGCACAGATACGCAGTATTTT
>TRBV2|-|TRBJ2-7|few
CASRYRDEQYF
TGTGCCAGCAGATACAGGGACGAGCAGTACTTC
>TRBV18|-|TRBJ1-1|few
CASSPKRLQGGTEAFF
TGTGCCAGCTCACCAAAACGGCTTCAGGGAGGCACTGAAGCTTTCTTT
>TRBV6-2/TRBV6-3|-|TRBJ1-4|few
CASSNNRRAVLFF
TGTGCCAGCAGCAACAACCGCCGCGCAGTACTGTTTTTT
>TRBV5-1|TRBD1|TRBJ2-7|many
CASSPSGTGSYEQYF
TGCGCCAGCAGCCCATCCGGGACAGGCTCCTACGAGCAGTACTTC
>TRBV12-2|-|TRBJ2-5|few
CASRLGLAGVYSQETQYF
TGTGCAAGTCGTCTAGGACTAGCGGGGGTTTATTCACAAGAGACCCAGTACTTC
>TRBV19|TRBD1|TRBJ1-2|-
CASSTGQGDYNGYTF
TGTGCCAGTAGTACAGGACAGGGGGATTATAATGGCTACACCTTC
>TRBV10-3|-|TRBJ2-3|-
CAISDRTDTQYF
TGTGCCATCAGTGACAGAACAGATACGCAGTATTTT
>TRBV7-6|TRBD2|TRBJ2-1|once
CASSPGVGGVYNEQFF
TGTGCCAGCAGCCCAGGAGTGGGGGGGGTTTACAATGAGCAGTTCTTC
>TRBV7-3|TRBD2|TRBJ2-3|few
CASSPRASGSFDTQYF
TGTGCCAGCAGCCCTCGGGCTAGCGGGTCGTTTGATACGCAGTATTTT
>TRBV19|-|TRBJ1-1|-
CASSKQWKNTEAFF
TGTGCCAGTAGTAAGCAGTGGAAGAACACTGAAGCTTTCTTT
>TRBV4-3|TRBD1|TRBJ2-2|many
CASRAGTGYTGELFF
TGCGCCAGCAGGGCCGGGACAGGGTACACCGGGGAGCTGTTTTTT
>TRBV7-3|-|TRBJ2-3|many
CASSLLGGFGTDTQYF
TGTGCCAGCAGCCTTTTGGGAGGCTTCGGCACAGATACGCAGTATTTT
>TRBV4-1|-|TRBJ1-6|few
CASSQVPGPGSPLHF
TGCGCCAGCAGCCAAGTTCCAGGGCCGGGGTCACCCCTCCACTTT
>TRBV6-5|TRBD2|TRBJ2-2|-
CASSYPRTSGRANTGELFF
TGTGCCAGCAGTTACCCAAGGACTAGCGGACGCGCGAACACCGGGGAGCTGTTTTTT
>TRBV7-9|-|TRBJ1-2|-
CASSFGVSGYTF
TGTGCCAGCAGCTTTGGAGTTAGTGGCTACACCTTC
>TRBV3-1|TRBD1|TRBJ2-5|few
CASSQTATGTGHQETQYF
TGTGCCAGCAGCCAGACCGCTACCGGGACAGGCCATCAAGAGACCCAGTACTTC
>TRBV12-3/TRBV12-4|-|TRBJ2-1|few
CACHPKNRNNEQFF
TGTGCCTGCCATCCGAAAAACCGCAACAATGAGCAGTTCTTC
>TRBV12-3/TRBV12-4|-|TRBJ1-2|few
CASSYTGTVYYGYTF
TGTGCCAGCAGCTATACAGGGACCGTCTACTATGGCTACACCTTC
>TRBV3-1|-|TRBJ2-2|-
CASSPKETDYANTGELFF
TGTGCCAGCAGCCCGAAAGAGACGGACTACGCGAACACCGGGGAGCTGTTTTTT
>TRBV12-3/TRBV12-4|TRBD1|TRBJ1-3|few
CASSLEGWDSVSLVGNTIYF
TGTGCCAGCAGTTTAGAAGGCTGGGACAGTGTATCCTTAGTTGGAAACACCATATATTTT